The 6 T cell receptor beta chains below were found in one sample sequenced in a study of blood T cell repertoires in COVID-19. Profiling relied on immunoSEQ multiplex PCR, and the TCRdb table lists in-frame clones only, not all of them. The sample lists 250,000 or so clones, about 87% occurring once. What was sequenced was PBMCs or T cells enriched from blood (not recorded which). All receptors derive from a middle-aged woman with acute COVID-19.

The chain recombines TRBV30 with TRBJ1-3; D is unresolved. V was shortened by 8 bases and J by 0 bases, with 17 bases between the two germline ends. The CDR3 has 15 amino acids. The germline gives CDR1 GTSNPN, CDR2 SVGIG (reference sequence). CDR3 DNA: TGTGCCCACTCTTCGCGGCAGTCCTCTGGAAACACCATATATTTT. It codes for CAHSSRQSSGNTIYF.

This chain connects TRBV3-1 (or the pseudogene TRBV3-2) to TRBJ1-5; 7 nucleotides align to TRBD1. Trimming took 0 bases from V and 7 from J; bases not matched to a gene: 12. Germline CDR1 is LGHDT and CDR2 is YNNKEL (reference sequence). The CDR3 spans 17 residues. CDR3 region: CASSQERVRDRGQPQHF. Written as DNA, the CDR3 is TGTGCCAGCAGCCAAGAGAGAGTCCGGGACAGAGGGCAGCCCCAGCATTTT.

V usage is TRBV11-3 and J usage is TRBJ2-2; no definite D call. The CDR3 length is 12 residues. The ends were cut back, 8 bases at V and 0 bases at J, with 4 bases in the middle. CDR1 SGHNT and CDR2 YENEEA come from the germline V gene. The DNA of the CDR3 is TGTGCCAGCTCAGCGAACACCGGGGAGCTGTTTTTT. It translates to CASSANTGELFF.

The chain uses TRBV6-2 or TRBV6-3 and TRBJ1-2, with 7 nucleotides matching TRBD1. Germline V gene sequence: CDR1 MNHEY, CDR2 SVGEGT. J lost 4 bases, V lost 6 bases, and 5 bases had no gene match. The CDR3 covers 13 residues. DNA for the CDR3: TGTGCCAGCAGCCAAGGACAGGTCTATGGCTACACCTTC. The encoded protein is CASSQGQVYGYTF.

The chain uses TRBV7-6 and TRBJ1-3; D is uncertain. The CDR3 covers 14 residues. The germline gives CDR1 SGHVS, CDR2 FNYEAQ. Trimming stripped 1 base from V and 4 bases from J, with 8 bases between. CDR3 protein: CASSLELIGNTIYF. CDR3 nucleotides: TGTGCCAGCAGCTTAGAGCTTATCGGAAACACCATATATTTT.

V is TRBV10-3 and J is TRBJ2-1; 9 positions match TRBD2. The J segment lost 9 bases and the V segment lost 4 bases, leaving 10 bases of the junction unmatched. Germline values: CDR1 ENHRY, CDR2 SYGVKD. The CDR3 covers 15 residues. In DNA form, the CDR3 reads TGTGCCATCAGTGTAGTAGCGGGAGAGCCAGGTGAGCAGTTCTTC. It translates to CAISVVAGEPGEQFF.